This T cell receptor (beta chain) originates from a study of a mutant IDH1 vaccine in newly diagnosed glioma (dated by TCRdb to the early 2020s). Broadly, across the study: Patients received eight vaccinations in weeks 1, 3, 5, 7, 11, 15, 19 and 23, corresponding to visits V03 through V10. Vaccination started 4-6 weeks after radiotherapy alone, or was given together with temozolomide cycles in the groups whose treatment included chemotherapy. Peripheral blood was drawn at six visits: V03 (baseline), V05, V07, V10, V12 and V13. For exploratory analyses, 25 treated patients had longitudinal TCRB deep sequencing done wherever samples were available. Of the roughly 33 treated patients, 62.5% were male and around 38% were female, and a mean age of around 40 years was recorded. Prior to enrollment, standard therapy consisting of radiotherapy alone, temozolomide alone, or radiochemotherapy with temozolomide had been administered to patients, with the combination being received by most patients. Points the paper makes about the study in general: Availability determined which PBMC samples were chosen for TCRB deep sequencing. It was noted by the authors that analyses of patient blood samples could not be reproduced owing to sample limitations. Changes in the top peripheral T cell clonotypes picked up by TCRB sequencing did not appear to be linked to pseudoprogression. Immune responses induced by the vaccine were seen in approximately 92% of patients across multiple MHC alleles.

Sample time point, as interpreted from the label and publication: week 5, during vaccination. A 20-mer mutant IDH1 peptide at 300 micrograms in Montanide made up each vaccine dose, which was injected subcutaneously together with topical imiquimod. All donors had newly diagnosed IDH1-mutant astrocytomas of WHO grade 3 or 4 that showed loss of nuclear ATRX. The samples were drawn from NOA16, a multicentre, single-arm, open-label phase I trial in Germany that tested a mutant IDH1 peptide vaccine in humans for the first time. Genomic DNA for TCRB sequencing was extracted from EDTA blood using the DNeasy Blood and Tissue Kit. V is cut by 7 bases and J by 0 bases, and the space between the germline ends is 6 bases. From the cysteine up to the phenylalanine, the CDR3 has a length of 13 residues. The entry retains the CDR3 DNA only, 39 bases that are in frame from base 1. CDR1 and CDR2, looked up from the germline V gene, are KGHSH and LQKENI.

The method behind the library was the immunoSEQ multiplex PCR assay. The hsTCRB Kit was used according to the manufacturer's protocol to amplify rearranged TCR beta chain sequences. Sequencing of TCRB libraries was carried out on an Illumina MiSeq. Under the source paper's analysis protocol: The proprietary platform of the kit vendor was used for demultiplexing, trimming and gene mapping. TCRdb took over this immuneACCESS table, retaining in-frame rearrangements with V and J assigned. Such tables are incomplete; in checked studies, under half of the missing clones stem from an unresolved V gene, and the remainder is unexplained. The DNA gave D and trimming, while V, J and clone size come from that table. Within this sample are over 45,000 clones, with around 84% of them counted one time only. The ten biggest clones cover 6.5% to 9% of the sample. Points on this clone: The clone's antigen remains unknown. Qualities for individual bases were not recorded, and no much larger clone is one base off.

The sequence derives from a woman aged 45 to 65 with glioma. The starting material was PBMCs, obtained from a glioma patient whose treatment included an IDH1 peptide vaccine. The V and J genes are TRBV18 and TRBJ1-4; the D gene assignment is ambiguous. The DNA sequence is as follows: TGTGCCAGCTTGAGAGCAACTAATGAAAAACTGTTTTTT. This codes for CASLRATNEKLFF.